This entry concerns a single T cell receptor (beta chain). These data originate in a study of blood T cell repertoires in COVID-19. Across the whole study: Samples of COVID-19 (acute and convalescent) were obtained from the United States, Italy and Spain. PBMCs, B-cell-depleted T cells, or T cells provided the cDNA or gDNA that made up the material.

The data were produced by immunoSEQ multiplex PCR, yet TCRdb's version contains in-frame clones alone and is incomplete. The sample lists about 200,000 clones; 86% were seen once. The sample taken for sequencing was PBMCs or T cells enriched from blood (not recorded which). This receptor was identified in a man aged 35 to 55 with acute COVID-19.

CDR3 in amino acids: CASSLPRAIGNQPQHF. CDR3 bases: TGTGCCAGCAGTTTGCCAAGAGCGATCGGCAATCAGCCCCAGCATTTT. The V call is TRBV28, the J call TRBJ1-5, with D unclear. Germline-derived CDR1 and CDR2 are MDHEN and SYDVKM. Trimming shortened V by 3 bases and J by 2 bases, and 14 bases separated the two germline ends. There are 16 residues in the CDR3.